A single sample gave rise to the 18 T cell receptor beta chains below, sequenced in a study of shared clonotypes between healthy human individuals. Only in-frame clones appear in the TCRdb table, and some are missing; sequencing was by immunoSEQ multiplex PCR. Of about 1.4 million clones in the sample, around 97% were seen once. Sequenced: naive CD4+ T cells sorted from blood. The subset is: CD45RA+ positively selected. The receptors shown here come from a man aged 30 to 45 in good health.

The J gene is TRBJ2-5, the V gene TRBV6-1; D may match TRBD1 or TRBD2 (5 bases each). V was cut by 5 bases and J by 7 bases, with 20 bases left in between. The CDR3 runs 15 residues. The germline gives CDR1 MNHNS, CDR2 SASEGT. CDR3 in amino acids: CASSLNRDQRGTQYF. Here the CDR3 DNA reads TGTGCCAGCAGTCTAAACCGGGACCAAAGGGGGACCCAGTACTTC.

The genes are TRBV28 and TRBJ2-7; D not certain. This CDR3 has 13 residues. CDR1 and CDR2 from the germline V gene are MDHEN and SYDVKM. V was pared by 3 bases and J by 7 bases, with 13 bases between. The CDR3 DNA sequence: TGTGCCAGCAGTTTTCTCGGTAGGTGGGAGCAGTACTTC. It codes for CASSFLGRWEQYF.

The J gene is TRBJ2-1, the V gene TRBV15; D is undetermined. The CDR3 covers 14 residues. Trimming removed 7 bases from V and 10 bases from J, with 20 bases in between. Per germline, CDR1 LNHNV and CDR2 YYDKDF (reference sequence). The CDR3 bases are TGTGCCACCAAACTTAAGACGGACCTATGGGAGCAGTTCTTC. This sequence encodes CATKLKTDLWEQFF.

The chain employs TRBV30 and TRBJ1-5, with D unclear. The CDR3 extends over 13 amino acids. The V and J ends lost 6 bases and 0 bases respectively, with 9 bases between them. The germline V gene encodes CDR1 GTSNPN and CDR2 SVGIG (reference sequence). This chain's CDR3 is CACSDGSNQPQHF. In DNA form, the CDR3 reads TGTGCCTGTTCTGATGGTAGCAATCAGCCCCAGCATTTT.

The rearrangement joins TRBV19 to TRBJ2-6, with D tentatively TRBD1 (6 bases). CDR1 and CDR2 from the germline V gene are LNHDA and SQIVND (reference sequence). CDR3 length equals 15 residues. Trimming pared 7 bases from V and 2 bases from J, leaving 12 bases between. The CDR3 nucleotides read TGTGCCAGTACCGTCGGACAGACTGGGGCCAACGTCCTGACTTTC. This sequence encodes CASTVGQTGANVLTF. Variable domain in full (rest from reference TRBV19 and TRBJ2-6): DGGITQSPKYLFRKEGQNVTLSCEQNLNHDAMYWYRQDPGQGLRLIYYSQIVNDFQKGDIAEGYSVSREKKESFPLTVTSAQKNPTAFYLCASTVGQTGANVLTFGAGSRLTVL.

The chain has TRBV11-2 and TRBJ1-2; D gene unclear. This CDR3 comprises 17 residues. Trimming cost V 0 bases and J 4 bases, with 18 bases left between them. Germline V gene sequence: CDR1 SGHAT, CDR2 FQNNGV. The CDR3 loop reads CASSLEARTDDLYGYTF. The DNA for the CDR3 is TGTGCCAGCAGCTTAGAGGCCCGGACTGACGATCTCTATGGCTACACCTTC.

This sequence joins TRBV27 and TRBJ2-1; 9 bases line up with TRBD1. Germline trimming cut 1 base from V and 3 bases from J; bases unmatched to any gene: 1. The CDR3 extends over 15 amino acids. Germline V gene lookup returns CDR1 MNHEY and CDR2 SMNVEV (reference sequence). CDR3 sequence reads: CASSLLGQGYNEQFF. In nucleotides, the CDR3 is TGTGCCAGCAGTTTATTGGGACAGGGCTACAATGAGCAGTTCTTC.

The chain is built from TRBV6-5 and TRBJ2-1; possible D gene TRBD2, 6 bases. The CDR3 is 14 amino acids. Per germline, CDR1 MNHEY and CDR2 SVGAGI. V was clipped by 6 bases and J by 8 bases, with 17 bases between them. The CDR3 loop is CASSPLGLIYEQFF. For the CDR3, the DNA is TGTGCCAGCAGCCCCTTGGGACTTATATATGAGCAGTTCTTC.

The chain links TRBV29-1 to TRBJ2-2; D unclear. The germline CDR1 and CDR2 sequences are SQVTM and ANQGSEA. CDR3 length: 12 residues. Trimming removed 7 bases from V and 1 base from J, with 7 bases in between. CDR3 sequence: CSGSLNTGELFF. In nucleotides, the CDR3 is TGCAGCGGGAGTCTGAACACCGGGGAGCTGTTTTTT.

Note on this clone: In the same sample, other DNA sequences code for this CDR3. The CDR3 DNA reads TGTGCCAGCAGCGTAGGAAGCGGGAGCTCCTACAATGAGCAGTTCTTC. Translated, it gives CASSVGSGSSYNEQFF. The chain has TRBV9 and TRBJ2-1; 8 bases match TRBD2. The V and J ends lost 0 bases and 0 bases, in that order; junction bases with no gene match: 2. Per the germline V gene, CDR1 is SGDLS and CDR2 is YYNGEE. The length of the CDR3 is 16 residues.

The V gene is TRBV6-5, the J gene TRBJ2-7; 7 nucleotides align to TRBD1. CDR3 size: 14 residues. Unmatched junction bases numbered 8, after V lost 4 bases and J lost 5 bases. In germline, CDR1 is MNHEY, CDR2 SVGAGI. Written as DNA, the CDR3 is TGTGCCAGCAGTTCCTCAGACAGGGCCCACGAGCAGTACTTC. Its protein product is CASSSSDRAHEQYF.

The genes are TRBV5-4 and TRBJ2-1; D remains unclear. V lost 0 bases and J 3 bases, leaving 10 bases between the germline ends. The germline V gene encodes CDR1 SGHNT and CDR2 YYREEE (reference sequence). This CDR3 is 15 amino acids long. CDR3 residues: CASSLAGGDYNEQFF. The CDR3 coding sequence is TGTGCCAGCAGCTTGGCCGGCGGCGACTACAATGAGCAGTTCTTC.

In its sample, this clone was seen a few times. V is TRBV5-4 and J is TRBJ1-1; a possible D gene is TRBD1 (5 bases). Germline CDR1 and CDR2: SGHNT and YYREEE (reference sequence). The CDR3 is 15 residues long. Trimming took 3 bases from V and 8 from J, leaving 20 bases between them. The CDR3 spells CASSSGALRQGEAFF. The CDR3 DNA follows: TGTGCCAGCAGCTCTGGGGCACTCAGACAAGGGGAAGCTTTCTTT.

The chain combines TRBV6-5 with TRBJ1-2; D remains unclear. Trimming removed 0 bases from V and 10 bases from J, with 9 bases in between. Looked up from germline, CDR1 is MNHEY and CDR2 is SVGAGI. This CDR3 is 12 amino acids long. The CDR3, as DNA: TGTGCCAGCAGTTACTCGTCCGGGTACTACACCTTC. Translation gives CASSYSSGYYTF.

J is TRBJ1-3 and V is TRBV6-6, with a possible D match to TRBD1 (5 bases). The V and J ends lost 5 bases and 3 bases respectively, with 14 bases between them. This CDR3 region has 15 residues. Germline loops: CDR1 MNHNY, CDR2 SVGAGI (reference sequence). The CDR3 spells CASSEVGLIGNTIYF. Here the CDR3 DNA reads TGTGCCAGCAGTGAGGTGGGACTAATTGGAAACACCATATATTTT.

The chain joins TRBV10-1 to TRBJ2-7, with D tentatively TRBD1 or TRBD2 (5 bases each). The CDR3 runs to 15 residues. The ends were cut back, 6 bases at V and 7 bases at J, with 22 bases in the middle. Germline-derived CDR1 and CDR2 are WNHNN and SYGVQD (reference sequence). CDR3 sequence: CASSGSARDGGEQYF. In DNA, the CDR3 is TGCGCCAGCAGCGGCTCGGCCAGGGATGGGGGAGAGCAGTACTTC.

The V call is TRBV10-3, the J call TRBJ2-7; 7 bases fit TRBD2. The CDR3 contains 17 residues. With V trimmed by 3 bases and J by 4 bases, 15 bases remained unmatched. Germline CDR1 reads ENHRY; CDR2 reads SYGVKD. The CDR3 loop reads CAISEGGGSSVLYEQYF. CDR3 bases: TGTGCCATCAGTGAAGGAGGCGGGAGCTCTGTCCTGTACGAGCAGTACTTC.

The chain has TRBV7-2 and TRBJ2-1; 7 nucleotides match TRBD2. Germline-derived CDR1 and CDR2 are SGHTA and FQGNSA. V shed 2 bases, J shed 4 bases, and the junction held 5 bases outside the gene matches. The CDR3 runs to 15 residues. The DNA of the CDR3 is TGTGCCAGCAGCTTAACTGCGGGAGTATACAATGAGCAGTTCTTC. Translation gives CASSLTAGVYNEQFF.